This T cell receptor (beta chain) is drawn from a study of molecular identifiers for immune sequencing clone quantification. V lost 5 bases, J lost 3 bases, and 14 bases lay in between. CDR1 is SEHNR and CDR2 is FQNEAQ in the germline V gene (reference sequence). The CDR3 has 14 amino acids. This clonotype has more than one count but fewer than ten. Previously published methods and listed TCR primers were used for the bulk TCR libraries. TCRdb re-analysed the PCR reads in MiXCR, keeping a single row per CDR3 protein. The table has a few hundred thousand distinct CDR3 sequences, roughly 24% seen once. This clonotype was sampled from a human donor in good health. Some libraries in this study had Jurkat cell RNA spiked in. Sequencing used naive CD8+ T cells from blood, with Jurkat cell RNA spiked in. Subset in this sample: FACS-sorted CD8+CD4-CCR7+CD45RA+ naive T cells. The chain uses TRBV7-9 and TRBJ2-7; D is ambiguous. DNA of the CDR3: TGTGCCAGCAGCCCTCCGTTGGTCGACTACGAGCAGTACTTC. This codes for CASSPPLVDYEQYF.